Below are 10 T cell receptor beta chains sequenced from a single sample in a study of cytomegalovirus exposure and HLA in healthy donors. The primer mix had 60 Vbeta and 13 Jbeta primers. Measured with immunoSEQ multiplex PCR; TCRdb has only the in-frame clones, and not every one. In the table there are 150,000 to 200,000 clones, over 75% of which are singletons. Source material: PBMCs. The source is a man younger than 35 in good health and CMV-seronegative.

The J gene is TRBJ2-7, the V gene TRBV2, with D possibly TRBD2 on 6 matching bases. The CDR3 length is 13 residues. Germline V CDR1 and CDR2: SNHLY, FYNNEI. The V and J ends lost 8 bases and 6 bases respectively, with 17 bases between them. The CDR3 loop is CASAGSGVFEQYF. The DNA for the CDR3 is TGTGCCAGCGCCGGATCGGGGGTCTTCGAGCAGTACTTC. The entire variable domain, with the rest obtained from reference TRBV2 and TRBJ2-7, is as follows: EPEVTQTPSHQVTQMGQEVILRCVPISNHLYFYWYRQILGQKVEFLVSFYNNEISEKSEIFDDQFSVERPDGSNFTLKIRSTKLEDSAMYFCASAGSGVFEQYFGPGTRLTVT.

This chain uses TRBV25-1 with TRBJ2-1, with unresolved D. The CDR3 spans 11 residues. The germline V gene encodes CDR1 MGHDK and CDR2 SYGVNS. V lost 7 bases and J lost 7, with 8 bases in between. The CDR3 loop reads CASTLRNEQFF. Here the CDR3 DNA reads TGTGCCAGCACATTGCGGAATGAGCAGTTCTTC.

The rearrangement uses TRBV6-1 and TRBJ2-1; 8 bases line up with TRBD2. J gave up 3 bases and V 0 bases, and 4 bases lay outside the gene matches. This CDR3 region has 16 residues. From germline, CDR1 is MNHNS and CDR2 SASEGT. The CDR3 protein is CASSEALAGGYNEQFF. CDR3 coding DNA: TGTGCCAGCAGTGAAGCATTGGCGGGGGGCTACAATGAGCAGTTCTTC.

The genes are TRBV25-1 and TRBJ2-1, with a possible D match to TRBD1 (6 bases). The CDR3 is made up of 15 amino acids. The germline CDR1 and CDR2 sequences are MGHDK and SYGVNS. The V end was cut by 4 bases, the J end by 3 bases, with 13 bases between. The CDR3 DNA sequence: TGTGCCAGCAGTGTTGGCGTGACAGGCTACAATGAGCAGTTCTTC. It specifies CASSVGVTGYNEQFF.

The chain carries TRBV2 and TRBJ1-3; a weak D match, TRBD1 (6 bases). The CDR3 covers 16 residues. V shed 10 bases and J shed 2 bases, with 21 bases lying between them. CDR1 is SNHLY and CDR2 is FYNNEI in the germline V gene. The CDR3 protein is CATRPNYRVPGNTIYF. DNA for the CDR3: TGTGCCACACGACCAAACTACAGGGTCCCTGGAAACACCATATATTTT. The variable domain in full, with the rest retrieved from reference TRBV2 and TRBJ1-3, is EPEVTQTPSHQVTQMGQEVILRCVPISNHLYFYWYRQILGQKVEFLVSFYNNEISEKSEIFDDQFSVERPDGSNFTLKIRSTKLEDSAMYFCATRPNYRVPGNTIYFGEGSWLTVV.

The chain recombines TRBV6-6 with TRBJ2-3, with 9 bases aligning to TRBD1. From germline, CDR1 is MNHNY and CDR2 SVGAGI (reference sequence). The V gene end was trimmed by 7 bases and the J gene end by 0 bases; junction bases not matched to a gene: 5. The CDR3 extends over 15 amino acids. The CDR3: CASTADRGSTDTQYF. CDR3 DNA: TGTGCCAGCACCGCGGACAGGGGAAGCACAGATACGCAGTATTTT.

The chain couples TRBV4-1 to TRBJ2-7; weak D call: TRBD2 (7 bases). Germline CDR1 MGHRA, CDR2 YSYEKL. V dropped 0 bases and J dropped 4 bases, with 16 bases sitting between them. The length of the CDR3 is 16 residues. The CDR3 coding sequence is TGCGCCAGCAGCCAAGATCTGGGGGGGCTTAGGTACGAGCAGTACTTC. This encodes CASSQDLGGLRYEQYF.

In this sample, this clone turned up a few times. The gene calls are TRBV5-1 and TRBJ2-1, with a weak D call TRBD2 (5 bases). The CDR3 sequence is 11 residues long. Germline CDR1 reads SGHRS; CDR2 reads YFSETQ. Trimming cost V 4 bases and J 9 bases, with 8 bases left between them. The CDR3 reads CASSLEGEQFF. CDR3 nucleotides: TGCGCCAGCAGCCTTGAGGGTGAGCAGTTCTTC.

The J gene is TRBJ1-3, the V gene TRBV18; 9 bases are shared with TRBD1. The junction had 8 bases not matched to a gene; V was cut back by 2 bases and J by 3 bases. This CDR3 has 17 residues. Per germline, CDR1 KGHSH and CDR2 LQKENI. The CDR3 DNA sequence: TGTGCCAGCTCACCAGGACAGGGGAGGGCAAGTGGAAACACCATATATTTT. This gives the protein CASSPGQGRASGNTIYF.

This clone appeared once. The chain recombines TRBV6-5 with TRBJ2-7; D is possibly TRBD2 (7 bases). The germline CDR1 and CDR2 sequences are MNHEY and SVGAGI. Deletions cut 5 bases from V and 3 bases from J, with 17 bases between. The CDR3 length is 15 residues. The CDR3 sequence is CASSRGGTKDYEQYF. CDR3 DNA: TGTGCCAGCAGTAGGGGGGGGACGAAAGACTACGAGCAGTACTTC.